This is a list of T cell receptor beta chains from one sample in a study of response to subunit inactivated influenza vaccine. TCRdb re-called the RT-PCR reads through MiXCR, storing one row per CDR3 protein. The data show more than 500,000 distinct CDR3 sequences, about 10% seen once. The same data also contributed to another study, on T cells expressing NK-cell markers.

The sample consisted of PBMCs from blood, taken on the day of vaccination. Receptors originate from a man in his fifties who received an inactivated influenza vaccine. The CDR3 runs from the conserved cysteine through the conserved F or W. The order of the fields is V gene, clone size, J gene, D gene, CDR3 DNA, CDR3 protein. The D gene is left open where the match is weak. Clone size is not always given. Where it is, it says once, few, many or a class for expanded clones.

V: TRBV12-3/TRBV12-4; size: NA; J: TRBJ2-7; D: NA; DNA: TGTGCCAGCAGTTTTAGCCTCTCCTACGAGCAGTACTTC; CDR3: CASSFSLSYEQYF
V: TRBV24-1; size: few; J: TRBJ2-7; D: NA; DNA: TGTGCCACCAGTGATTCTCTACGATACGAGCAGTACTTC; CDR3: CATSDSLRYEQYF
V: TRBV5-5; size: few; J: TRBJ2-1; D: TRBD1; DNA: TGTGCCAGCAGGGGGACAGGGGGCCATTATACTAGGGATGAGCAGTTCTTC; CDR3: CASRGTGGHYTRDEQFF
V: TRBV12-3/TRBV12-4; size: many; J: TRBJ2-1; D: NA; DNA: TGTGCCAGCAGTTTCTTGGGACTGCCATATAGCTTC; CDR3: CASSFLGLPYSF
V: TRBV9; size: NA; J: TRBJ2-5; D: NA; DNA: TGTGCCAGCAGCCCATCCGGGGCCCAAGAGACCCAGTACTTC; CDR3: CASSPSGAQETQYF
V: TRBV12-3/TRBV12-4; size: few; J: TRBJ2-7; D: NA; DNA: TGTGCCAGCAGCCACTCCGGGGGGCTTCCCTACGAGCAGTACTTC; CDR3: CASSHSGGLPYEQYF
V: TRBV5-1; size: many; J: TRBJ1-3; D: NA; DNA: TGCGCCAGCAGCCCCCCCGACCCTGGAAACACCATATATTTT; CDR3: CASSPPDPGNTIYF
V: TRBV5-1; size: many; J: TRBJ1-5; D: NA; DNA: TGCGCCAGCAGCTTGGAAGTGGGCGGGCAGCCCCAGCATTTT; CDR3: CASSLEVGGQPQHF
V: TRBV20-1; size: NA; J: TRBJ2-5; D: NA; DNA: TGCAGTGCTAGACGTCCAAGCCAACTACTTCATGAGACCCAGTACTTC; CDR3: CSARRPSQLLHETQYF
V: TRBV12-3/TRBV12-4; size: many; J: TRBJ2-5; D: NA; DNA: TGTGCCAGCAGCTGGGGGGAGACCCAGTACTTC; CDR3: CASSWGETQYF
V: TRBV3-1; size: NA; J: TRBJ2-7; D: TRBD2; DNA: TGTGCCAGCAGCCATGTAGCGGGAGCCGCCGTGCAGTACTTC; CDR3: CASSHVAGAAVQYF
V: TRBV12-3/TRBV12-4; size: many; J: TRBJ2-7; D: TRBD2; DNA: TGTGCCAGCAGCCGGGGACTAGCGTCCTACGAGCAGTACTTC; CDR3: CASSRGLASYEQYF